These 20 T cell receptor beta chains originate from one sample sequenced in a study of cytomegalovirus exposure and HLA in healthy donors. Amplification used 60 Vbeta primers and 13 Jbeta primers. This table comes from immunoSEQ multiplex PCR, and its TCRdb copy is limited to in-frame clones, with some not included. The sample holds about 100,000 clones, 75% seen once. Sequencing used PBMCs. These receptor sequences come from a man between 50 and 59 years old in good health and CMV-seronegative.

This clone has a handful of counts. V is TRBV11-3 and J is TRBJ2-2, with 7 bases that match TRBD2. V shed 1 base and J 7 bases; nucleotides not matched to a gene: 6. From germline, CDR1 is SGHNT and CDR2 YENEEA. The CDR3 is 15 residues long. CDR3 sequence (DNA): TGTGCCAGCAGCTTAGGAGGGAGGGCCAACGGGGAGCTGTTTTTT. It specifies CASSLGGRANGELFF.

The table lists this clone with a few counts. CDR3 sequence: CASSPQHANTEAFF. The DNA for the CDR3 is TGTGCCAGCAGTCCCCAACACGCGAACACTGAAGCTTTCTTT. The chain recombines TRBV6-5 with TRBJ1-1; no firm D call. Germline V gene sequence: CDR1 MNHEY, CDR2 SVGAGI. Trimming shortened V by 5 bases and J by 1 base, and 11 bases separated the two germline ends. The CDR3 spans 14 residues.

V gene TRBV7-3 combines with J gene TRBJ2-6; maybe TRBD2 (6 bases). The CDR3 contains 16 residues. V was cut by 2 bases and J by 2 bases, with 10 bases left in between. CDR1 is SGHTA, CDR2 FQGTGA, per germline. The CDR3 bases are TGTGCCAGCAGCTTAGGGTGGGGGGCTGGGGCCAACGTCCTGACTTTC. It specifies CASSLGWGAGANVLTF.

This chain uses TRBV11-3 with TRBJ2-3, with D perhaps matching TRBD2 (6 bases). Germline lookup yields CDR1 SGHNT and CDR2 YENEEA. The CDR3 extends over 14 amino acids. Deletions cut 4 bases from V and 3 bases from J, with 11 bases between. In DNA, the CDR3 is TGTGCCAGCAGCTCCAGACTAGATACAGATACGCAGTATTTT. This translates into CASSSRLDTDTQYF.

This clone has just one count. V usage is TRBV28 and J usage is TRBJ2-5, with a weak D call TRBD2 (6 bases). The CDR3 contains 12 residues. The germline V gene has CDR1 MDHEN and CDR2 SYDVKM. Trimming left V 7 bases short and J 5 bases short, with 11 bases between. The chain's CDR3 is CASTGRRETQYF. The CDR3 DNA follows: TGTGCCAGCACGGGGAGGCGGGAGACCCAGTACTTC.

J is TRBJ1-4 and V is TRBV19; no reliable D call. CDR1 is LNHDA and CDR2 is SQIVND in the germline V gene (reference sequence). There are 13 residues in the CDR3. The germline V and J ends were trimmed by 5 bases and 14 bases, with 18 bases remaining between them. CDR3 coding DNA: TGTGCCAGTAGTTTAAGATTCCGGGAGGATCTGTTTTTT. The encoded protein is CASSLRFREDLFF. Together with reference TRBV19 and TRBJ1-4, the CDR3 gives the full variable domain: DGGITQSPKYLFRKEGQNVTLSCEQNLNHDAMYWYRQDPGQGLRLIYYSQIVNDFQKGDIAEGYSVSREKKESFPLTVTSAQKNPTAFYLCASSLRFREDLFFGSGTQLSVL.

A few counts support this clone. The gene calls are TRBV28 and TRBJ2-2, with 7 bases fitting TRBD2. The CDR3 has 17 amino acids. Germline CDR1 is MDHEN and CDR2 is SYDVKM. The V and J ends lost 5 bases and 4 bases, in that order; junction bases with no gene match: 13. CDR3 DNA sequence: TGTGCCAGCAGTGGGCAGCGGGATGGGCCGGGCACCGGGGAGCTGTTTTTT. Translating gives CASSGQRDGPGTGELFF.

This clone showed up just once. The CDR3 protein is CASSTQFPGQGDSYEQYF. The CDR3, as DNA: TGTGCCAGCAGCACCCAATTCCCAGGACAGGGGGACTCCTACGAGCAGTACTTC. This chain connects TRBV7-9 to TRBJ2-7; 10 positions match TRBD1. The V segment lost 5 bases and the J segment 0 bases; nucleotides outside the gene matches: 13. The germline CDR1 and CDR2 sequences are SEHNR and FQNEAQ (reference sequence). CDR3 length equals 18 residues.

The chain uses TRBV6-4 and TRBJ2-3; possibly TRBD2 for D (6 bases). Germline CDR1 is MRHNA and CDR2 is SNTAGT. CDR3 length equals 18 residues. Trimming cost V 0 bases and J 2 bases, with 18 bases left between them. The CDR3 sequence is CASSDSMGTSPVTDTQYF. In nucleotides, the CDR3 is TGTGCCAGCAGTGACTCGATGGGAACTAGCCCAGTCACAGATACGCAGTATTTT.

The genes are TRBV6-6 and TRBJ1-1, with 10 bases fitting TRBD1. The V segment lost 4 bases and the J segment 2 bases; nucleotides outside the gene matches: 1. Germline loops: CDR1 MNHNY, CDR2 SVGAGI (reference sequence). This CDR3 comprises 14 residues. CDR3 amino acids: CASSWTGGNTEAFF. The CDR3 DNA reads TGTGCCAGCAGTTGGACAGGGGGTAACACTGAAGCTTTCTTT.

CDR3 sequence reads: CASSPRSGTGVGNTIYF. CDR3 coding DNA: TGTGCCAGCAGCCCCCGTTCCGGGACAGGGGTTGGAAACACCATATATTTT. V and J are TRBV4-2 and TRBJ1-3; 10 nucleotides agree with TRBD1. Germline CDR1 is LGHNA and CDR2 is YNFKEQ. V lost 4 bases, J lost 3 bases, and 9 bases stayed unmatched. The CDR3 covers 17 residues.

This chain uses TRBV9 with TRBJ2-1; possible D gene TRBD1, 5 bases. Trimming removed 0 bases from V and 0 bases from J, with 13 bases in between. Per the germline V gene, CDR1 is SGDLS and CDR2 is YYNGEE. This CDR3 is 17 amino acids long. In nucleotides, the CDR3 is TGTGCCAGCAGCGTAGCTACAGGCGCTAGCTCCTACAATGAGCAGTTCTTC. It translates to CASSVATGASSYNEQFF.

The V gene is TRBV7-9, the J gene TRBJ1-3; TRBD1 is a possible D gene (5 bases). Germline assignment: CDR1 SEHNR and CDR2 FQNEAQ (reference sequence). Trimming shortened V by 1 base and J by 7 bases, and 14 bases separated the two germline ends. The CDR3 runs to 15 residues. The CDR3 spells CASSLGPARGNTIYF. CDR3 in DNA: TGTGCCAGCAGCTTAGGTCCCGCCCGGGGGAACACCATATATTTT.

This clone has only one observation. This chain uses TRBV18 with TRBJ1-5; 7 positions agree with TRBD1. Per germline, CDR1 KGHSH and CDR2 LQKENI. There are 16 residues in the CDR3. With V trimmed by 3 bases and J by 5 bases, 10 bases remained unmatched. CDR3 bases: TGTGCCAGCTCACCTAAGTCAGCAGGGGGTTATCAGCCCCAGCATTTT. Translated: CASSPKSAGGYQPQHF.

This clone was seen just once. This rearrangement joins TRBV14 to TRBJ2-3; D might be TRBD2 (6 bases). V lost 0 bases, J lost 5 bases, and 9 bases lay in between. The V gene's germline CDR1 is SGHDN and CDR2 FVKESK. CDR3 length equals 14 residues. CDR3 coding DNA: TGTGCCAGCAGCCAAGAACTAGCTGGAGATACGCAGTATTTT. Amino acids: CASSQELAGDTQYF.

This clone was observed a handful of times. This chain links TRBV5-6 with TRBJ2-3, with 7 bases aligning to TRBD1. The germline CDR1 and CDR2 sequences are SGHDT and YYEEEE. J lost 2 bases, V lost 2 bases, and 5 bases had no gene match. CDR3 length: 15 residues. The CDR3 sequence: CASSFRTGYTDTQYF. For the CDR3, the DNA is TGTGCCAGCAGCTTCAGGACAGGCTACACAGATACGCAGTATTTT.

The rearrangement uses TRBV27 and TRBJ2-1; no reliable D call. The V gene lost 4 bases and the J gene lost 6 bases, with 19 bases spanning the gap. Germline values: CDR1 MNHEY, CDR2 SMNVEV (reference sequence). The CDR3 has 16 amino acids. CDR3 in amino acids: CASSSDRRNPGNEQFF. DNA for the CDR3: TGTGCCAGCAGTTCCGACCGCAGGAACCCAGGCAATGAGCAGTTCTTC.

This rearrangement joins TRBV9 to TRBJ2-7; TRBD2 aligns across 15 bases. The CDR3 extends over 19 amino acids. V was clipped by 4 bases and J by 3 bases; unmatched bases: 14. Germline CDR1 reads SGDLS; CDR2 reads YYNGEE. CDR3 residues: CASSLVGLAGGRGDYEQYF. CDR3 bases: TGTGCCAGCAGCCTAGTGGGACTAGCGGGGGGCAGGGGAGACTACGAGCAGTACTTC.

CDR3 in amino acids: CASSLYGPGSNQPQHF. CDR3 DNA sequence: TGTGCCAGCAGCTTATACGGCCCAGGGAGCAATCAGCCCCAGCATTTT. The rearrangement uses TRBV5-6 and TRBJ1-5; perhaps TRBD1 as D (5 bases). The V end was cut by 2 bases, the J end by 1 base, with 13 bases between. Germline V gives CDR1 SGHDT, CDR2 YYEEEE. The CDR3 has 16 amino acids.

The rearrangement links TRBV5-6 to TRBJ1-1, with D hard to call. The V gene's germline CDR1 is SGHDT and CDR2 YYEEEE. The CDR3 consists of 15 residues. Between the trimmed V and J ends, which lost 6 bases and 4 bases, there was a span of 19 bases. In DNA form, the CDR3 reads TGTGCCAGCAACAGACCGGGCCTTGGGAGCACTGAAGCTTTCTTT. Translating gives CASNRPGLGSTEAFF.